The present T cell receptor (beta chain) was sequenced within a study of shared clonotypes between healthy human individuals. General observations from the study: Several donors held roughly 5% of naive CD4 clonotypes in common.

With regard to this clone: Its antigen is unknown.

Libraries were prepared by immunoSEQ multiplex PCR; TCRdb keeps only in-frame clonotypes and omits some of them. The sample has just over 2,000,000 clones; roughly 94% are singletons. This CDR3 contains 15 residues. The germline CDR1 and CDR2 sequences are SEHNR and FQNEAQ (reference sequence). With 4 bases clipped from V and 5 bases from J, the junction kept 6 bases outside the gene matches. There were only Caucasian adults among the donors, and all lived in Nashville, Tennessee. The V and J genes are TRBV7-9 and TRBJ2-5, with TRBD1 matching over 11 bases. Sequenced input: naive CD4+ T cells sorted from blood. Subset noted: CD45RA+ positively selected. The clonotype was recovered from a man younger than 30 in good health. DNA of the CDR3: TGTGCCAGCAGCTCCCGGACAGGGGGCGAGGAGACCCAGTACTTC. It translates to CASSSRTGGEETQYF.